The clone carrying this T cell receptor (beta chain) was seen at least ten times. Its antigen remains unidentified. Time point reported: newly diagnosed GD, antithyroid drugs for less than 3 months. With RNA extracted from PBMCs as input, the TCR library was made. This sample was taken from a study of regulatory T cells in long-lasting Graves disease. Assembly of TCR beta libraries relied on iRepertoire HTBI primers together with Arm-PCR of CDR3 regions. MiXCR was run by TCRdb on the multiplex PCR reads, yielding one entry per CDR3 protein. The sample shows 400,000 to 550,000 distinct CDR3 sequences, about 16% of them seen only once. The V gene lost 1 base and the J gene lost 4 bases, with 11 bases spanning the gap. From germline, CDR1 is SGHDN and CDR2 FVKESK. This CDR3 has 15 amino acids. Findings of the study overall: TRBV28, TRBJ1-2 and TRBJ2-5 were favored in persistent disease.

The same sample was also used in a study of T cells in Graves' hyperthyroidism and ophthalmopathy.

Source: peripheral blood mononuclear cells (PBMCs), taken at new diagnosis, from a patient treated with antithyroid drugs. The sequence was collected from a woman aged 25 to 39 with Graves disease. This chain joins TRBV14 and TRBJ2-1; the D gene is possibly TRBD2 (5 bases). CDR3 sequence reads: CASSQVSGPYNEQFF. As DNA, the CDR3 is TGTGCCAGCAGCCAAGTGAGCGGACCATACAATGAGCAGTTCTTC.